What follows are 2 T cell receptor beta chains derived from one specimen sequenced in a study of regulatory T cells in long-lasting Graves disease. Libraries of TCR beta came from iRepertoire HTBI primers plus Arm-PCR of CDR3 regions. TCRdb called the multiplex PCR reads again in MiXCR, with one record for every CDR3 protein. This table has more than 300,000 distinct CDR3 sequences, approximately 25% appearing once. Noted time point: persistent/refractory GD, antithyroid drugs over 5 years with positive TRAb. RNA isolated from PBMCs was used to make the TCR library. Sequencing used peripheral blood mononuclear cells (PBMCs), obtained when the disease was refractory, from a patient treated with antithyroid drugs. The receptors here all came from a woman between 40 and 50 years old with Graves disease.

J is TRBJ2-7 and V is TRBV7-9; D perhaps matches TRBD1 (5 bases). V was cut by 1 base and J by 1 base, with 8 bases left in between. CDR1 is SEHNR and CDR2 is FQNEAQ in the germline V gene (reference sequence). This CDR3 spans 14 amino acids. The CDR3 protein is CASSLGQRSYEQYF. CDR3 bases: TGTGCCAGCAGCTTAGGACAGAGATCCTACGAGCAGTACTTC.

At least ten counts were recorded for this clonotype. The chain joins TRBV6-1 to TRBJ2-6; D gene unclear. The CDR3 length is 15 residues. Germline V gene lookup returns CDR1 MNHNS and CDR2 SASEGT. Trimming pared 9 bases from V and 0 bases from J, leaving 12 bases between. The CDR3 region has the DNA TGTGCCAGAGGGCAGTCAGACTCTGGGGCCAACGTCCTGACTTTC. It translates to CARGQSDSGANVLTF.